This record looks at one TCR beta chain sequence and its context. In its sample, this clonotype was seen a few times. Its antigen remains unidentified. No base qualities exist here, and no much larger clone lies one base off it. The data were taken from a study of identical twins (dated by TCRdb to between 2015 and 2016). About the full investigation: To test whether fetal clonotypes persist, the study used deep sequencing on TCR alpha and beta repertoires from monozygotic twins, unrelated adults of various ages, and cord blood. To rule out contamination, replicate twin experiments were performed at different times with different library preparation protocols.

The germline ends are 7 bases apart after V is trimmed by 0 bases and J by 4 bases. The CDR3 contains 14 residues, cysteine and phenylalanine counted. Only the CDR3 DNA is retained, 42 bases long and in frame from the first base. The germline V gene supplies CDR1 MGHDK and CDR2 SYGVNS. General findings and caveats noted by the study authors: Zero-insertion analyses could be partly confounded by invariant T cells such as MAIT and iNKT, although diverse VJ usage argued against such confounding for most clonotypes. In beta out-of-frame sequences, excess twin sharing was weaker, because having fewer shared sequences lowered the signal-to-noise ratio. Compared with coincidental sharing between unrelated individuals, out-of-frame TCR alpha sequences shared between twins showed an excess of sequences with low generation probability. Abundant cord blood beta clonotypes carried fewer insertions; young adult naive repertoires showed a weaker similar trend, while memory repertoires showed none. Conclusions relied on cross-sectional statistical analysis, since the same donors could not be followed over many years. In monozygotic twins, recombination models systematically underestimated out-of-frame TCR alpha sharing, but the models matched the sharing seen between unrelated individuals.

Only healthy Caucasian donors were included. The twin cohort consisted of three pairs of female monozygotic twins, all aged about 18 to 29 years. Positive isolation kits from Invitrogen were used to isolate CD4+ and CD8+ T cell populations. Libraries were made using 5' RACE. Sequencing was performed on an Illumina HiSeq 2000. A universal primer binding site was added through template switching, and the final cDNA carried a unique molecular identifier so that TCR cDNA molecules could be counted accurately. Specific primers in the conserved constant-segment region were used to synthesize first-strand cDNA for TCR alpha and beta chains. To control for contamination, every cDNA library was double barcoded, receiving both a SMART-Mk sample barcode and Illumina barcodes. TruSeq adapter sequences and Illumina sample barcodes were added in two successive PCR steps. Sequencing of the TCR alpha and beta cDNA libraries was done on the Illumina HiSeq platform using custom primers. On the authors' methods: MiGEC processed the raw reads to extract unique molecular identifiers, while MiXCR was used to determine the CDR3 positions. For each individual, recombination models were inferred using an EM algorithm with the repgenHMM and IGoR tools. The tcR package in R was used for shared clonotype analysis, with sharing normalized by the product of cloneset sizes. Out-of-frame nonproductive sequences were analyzed to study raw recombination free of thymic and clonal selection effects. Starting from the raw public reads, TCRdb applied fastp trimming at Q25, assembled clones with MiXCR and retained in-frame beta chains. Under each unique CDR3 protein, matching rows form one entry showing the most common genes and DNA. V and J calls and clone size were set by TCRdb, not the authors. In all, the sample holds 250,000 or so distinct CDR3 sequences, and roughly 8% of those were seen once. The ten largest clonotypes hold less than 4% of the sample.

The same sample was also studied in work on yellow fever vaccine responses in identical twins. The second source states: According to the authors, in identical twins the way T cells responded to vaccination appeared partly convergent and partly personalized. In the study, vaccine-responding T cell clones were precisely tracked in identical twins.

The chain uses TRBV25-1 and TRBJ2-1; no confident D gene assignment can be made. This TCR derives from a woman aged 18-29 years in good health. Source material: CD8+ T cells sorted from blood. The DNA sequence is given as TGTGCCAGCAGTGAATATGAAGGGTACAATGAGCAGTTCTTC. The translation is CASSEYEGYNEQFF.